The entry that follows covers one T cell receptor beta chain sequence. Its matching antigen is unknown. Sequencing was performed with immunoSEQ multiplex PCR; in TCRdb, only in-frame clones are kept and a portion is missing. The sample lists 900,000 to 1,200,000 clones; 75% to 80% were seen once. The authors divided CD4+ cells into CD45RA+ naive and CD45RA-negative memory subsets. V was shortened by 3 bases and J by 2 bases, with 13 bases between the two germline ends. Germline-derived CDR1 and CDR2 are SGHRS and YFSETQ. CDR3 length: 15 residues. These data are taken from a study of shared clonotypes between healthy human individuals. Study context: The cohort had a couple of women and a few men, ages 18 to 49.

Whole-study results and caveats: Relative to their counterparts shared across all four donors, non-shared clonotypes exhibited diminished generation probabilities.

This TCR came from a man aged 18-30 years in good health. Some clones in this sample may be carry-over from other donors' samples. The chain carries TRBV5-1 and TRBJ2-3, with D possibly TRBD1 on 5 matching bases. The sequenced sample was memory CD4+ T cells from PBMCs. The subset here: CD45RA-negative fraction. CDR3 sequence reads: CASSSGHAVTDTQYF. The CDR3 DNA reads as TGCGCCAGCAGCTCCGGACATGCGGTCACAGATACGCAGTATTTT.